Below, 17 T cell receptor beta chains from the same sample are listed, as sequenced in a study of blood T cell repertoires in COVID-19. Generated by immunoSEQ multiplex PCR, the TCRdb table keeps only in-frame clones and is missing some. The data hold about 260,000 clones, with 85% to 90% observed a single time. The sequencing input was peripheral blood. Receptor source: a woman in her 40s who had recovered from COVID-19.

The chain couples TRBV12-5 to TRBJ1-2; weak D call: TRBD1 (5 bases). Trimming stripped 3 bases from V and 6 bases from J, with 14 bases between. Germline V lookup: CDR1 LGHNT, CDR2 FRNRAP. CDR3 length: 14 residues. CDR3 in amino acids: CASGFSTEQDGYTF. In DNA, the CDR3 is TGTGCTAGTGGTTTCTCGACGGAACAGGATGGCTACACCTTC.

The rearrangement uses TRBV20-1 and TRBJ2-5, with D tentatively TRBD2 (5 bases). The CDR3 has 11 amino acids. Germline V CDR1 and CDR2: DFQATT, SNEGSKA (reference sequence). Trimming removed 6 bases at V and 5 bases at J, with 10 bases between. This CDR3 is CSAPSGETQYF. CDR3 DNA sequence: TGCAGTGCCCCTTCGGGGGAGACCCAGTACTTC.

The rearrangement links TRBV18 to TRBJ2-5; 9 bases match TRBD2. The CDR3 runs to 15 residues. CDR1 is KGHSH, CDR2 LQKENI, per germline. V gave up 3 bases and J gave up 5 bases; unmatched junction bases: 7. CDR3 in amino acids: CASSPRLAVRETQYF. CDR3 coding DNA: TGTGCCAGCTCACCGAGACTAGCGGTTCGGGAGACCCAGTACTTC.

This chain links TRBV11-2 with TRBJ1-1; D unresolved. With 5 bases removed from V and 0 bases from J, the gap between germline ends came to 10 bases. CDR1 and CDR2 from the germline V gene are SGHAT and FQNNGV. CDR3 length: 14 residues. Here the CDR3 reads CASSPGMMNTEAFF. Here the CDR3 DNA reads TGTGCCAGCAGCCCCGGGATGATGAACACTGAAGCTTTCTTT.

This chain links TRBV7-9 with TRBJ1-1; TRBD1 matches 8 bases. The germline CDR1 and CDR2 sequences are SEHNR and FQNEAQ (reference sequence). V was clipped by 3 bases and J by 4 bases; unmatched bases: 7. The CDR3 has 15 residues. CDR3 in amino acids: CASSFATGAATEAFF. The CDR3, as DNA: TGTGCCAGCAGCTTCGCGACAGGGGCGGCCACTGAAGCTTTCTTT.

This clone was counted once. The chain recombines TRBV19 with TRBJ2-2, with 10 bases aligning to TRBD1. V lost 4 bases and J lost 6; bases outside the gene matches: 8. Germline V CDR1 and CDR2: LNHDA, SQIVND (reference sequence). CDR3 length: 16 amino acids. The CDR3 protein is CASSTPDRGPAGELFF. For the CDR3, the DNA is TGTGCCAGTAGTACGCCCGACAGGGGGCCCGCCGGGGAGCTGTTTTTT. Supplemented by reference TRBV19 and TRBJ2-2, the full variable domain reads DGGITQSPKYLFRKEGQNVTLSCEQNLNHDAMYWYRQDPGQGLRLIYYSQIVNDFQKGDIAEGYSVSREKKESFPLTVTSAQKNPTAFYLCASSTPDRGPAGELFFGEGSRLTVL.

The chain combines TRBV28 with TRBJ1-5; TRBD1 might be the D (6 bases). The CDR3 consists of 14 residues. Germline V lookup: CDR1 MDHEN, CDR2 SYDVKM. The V end was cut by 7 bases, the J end by 6 bases, with 16 bases between. The CDR3 DNA reads as TGTGCCAGCACCCTGGGGGGGGCGGCTCAGCCCCAGCATTTT. Its translation is CASTLGGAAQPQHF.

The CDR3 DNA follows: TGTGCCAGCAGCTTAGATTGGGGGGACGAGCAGTACTTC. Its protein is CASSLDWGDEQYF. V and J are TRBV11-2 and TRBJ2-7, with D perhaps matching TRBD2 (6 bases). CDR1 SGHAT and CDR2 FQNNGV come from the germline V gene. Between the trimmed V and J ends, which lost 0 bases and 5 bases, there was a span of 8 bases. This CDR3 region has 13 residues.

The chain has TRBV30 and TRBJ2-3; tentatively, D is TRBD2 (5 bases). The CDR3 loop spans 16 amino acids. The germline V and J ends were trimmed by 4 bases and 0 bases, with 17 bases remaining between them. CDR1 is GTSNPN, CDR2 SVGIG, per germline (reference sequence). CDR3 loop: CAWKGWRVDSTDTQYF. Here the CDR3 DNA reads TGTGCCTGGAAGGGTTGGCGGGTGGACAGCACAGATACGCAGTATTTT.

The chain employs TRBV18 and TRBJ2-2; D is perhaps TRBD2 (6 bases). The V end lost 1 base, the J end lost 2 bases, and 8 bases lay between the germline ends. Germline CDR1 is KGHSH and CDR2 is LQKENI. This CDR3 is 15 amino acids long. As DNA, the CDR3 is TGTGCCAGCTCACCACGAGCGGGTAACACCGGGGAGCTGTTTTTT. Encoded protein: CASSPRAGNTGELFF.

The chain links TRBV7-9 to TRBJ1-2; tentatively, D is TRBD1 (6 bases). V shed 5 bases and J shed 4 bases, with 17 bases lying between them. The length of the CDR3 is 15 residues. Germline V gene lookup returns CDR1 SEHNR and CDR2 FQNEAQ (reference sequence). The CDR3 nucleotides are TGTGCCAGCAGCCCGAGTGGGGGGGCGAGCTATGGCTACACCTTC. Residues: CASSPSGGASYGYTF.

This rearrangement joins TRBV4-3 to TRBJ1-1, with a weak D call TRBD1 (5 bases). In germline, CDR1 is LGHNA, CDR2 YSLEER. There are 16 residues in the CDR3. Deletions cut 1 base from V and 4 bases from J, with 16 bases between. The CDR3 nucleotides are TGCGCCAGCAGCCAAGTCACAGGTCCTTTGGGCACTGAAGCTTTCTTT. Translated, it gives CASSQVTGPLGTEAFF.

This rearrangement joins TRBV2 to TRBJ2-7; maybe TRBD1 (5 bases). The V gene lost 3 bases and the J gene lost 4 bases, with 13 bases spanning the gap. The CDR3 contains 14 residues. Germline V lookup: CDR1 SNHLY, CDR2 FYNNEI. CDR3 sequence: CASSEQGVLYEQYF. Written as DNA, the CDR3 is TGTGCCAGCAGTGAGCAGGGCGTGCTTTACGAGCAGTACTTC.

The CDR3 coding sequence is TGTGCCAGCAGCTCCGGACTTAAACCCTACGAGCAGTACTTC. This gives the protein CASSSGLKPYEQYF. The genes are TRBV5-6 and TRBJ2-7; D is perhaps TRBD2 (5 bases). V was pared by 3 bases and J by 2 bases, with 12 bases between. CDR3 length equals 14 residues. Per germline, CDR1 SGHDT and CDR2 YYEEEE. The full variable domain, in which reference TRBV5-6 and TRBJ2-7 provide the parts outside the CDR3, is DAGVTQSPTHLIKTRGQQVTLRCSPKSGHDTVSWYQQALGQGPQFIFQYYEEEERQRGNFPDRFSGHQFPNYSSELNVNALLLGDSALYLCASSSGLKPYEQYFGPGTRLTVT.

The rearrangement links TRBV4-1 to TRBJ2-5; 13 nucleotides align to TRBD2. From germline, CDR1 is MGHRA and CDR2 YSYEKL. Unmatched junction bases numbered 6, after V lost 4 bases and J lost 4 bases. CDR3 length: 16 amino acids. The DNA of the CDR3 is TGCGCCAGCAGCCCCTTACTAGCGGGGGGGCGAGAGACCCAGTACTTC. Encoded protein: CASSPLLAGGRETQYF.

This chain joins TRBV20-1 and TRBJ1-1, with 7 bases matching TRBD1. CDR1 DFQATT and CDR2 SNEGSKA come from the germline V gene (reference sequence). Trimming at V came to 6 bases and at J to 3 bases, leaving 1 base not matched to a gene. CDR3 size: 11 residues. CDR3 loop: CSAGTDTEAFF. CDR3 sequence (DNA): TGCAGTGCCGGGACAGACACTGAAGCTTTCTTT.

The chain links TRBV5-1 to TRBJ2-7; the match to TRBD1 covers 9 bases. Germline lookup yields CDR1 SGHRS and CDR2 YFSETQ. This CDR3 spans 16 amino acids. V dropped 1 base and J dropped 2; count of bases not matched to a gene: 7. CDR3 protein: CASSLSAGQGPYEQYF. Written as DNA, the CDR3 is TGCGCCAGCAGCTTGTCCGCGGGACAGGGCCCCTACGAGCAGTACTTC.